These T cell receptor beta chains were read from a single sample in a study of blood T cells in healthy people across ages. TCRdb reprocessed the 5' RACE reads via MiXCR and lists one record per CDR3 protein. The table lists about 1.4 million distinct CDR3 sequences, roughly 59% of them singletons. Sequenced material: blood. These receptors originate from a man aged 18 to 30 in good health. Each CDR3 is given with its conserved first and last residue. Each record gives: clone size, CDR3 length, J gene, V gene, D gene, CDR3 protein, CDR3 DNA. A D gene is named only where the DNA matches it firmly. The listing skips clone size in some rows; elsewhere it reads once, few, many or a size class.

>NA|16|TRBJ2-7|TRBV10-3|TRBD2
CAISESRLAGSNEQYF
TGTGCCATCAGTGAGTCGCGGCTAGCGGGGTCAAACGAGCAGTACTTC
>NA|15|TRBJ2-3|TRBV4-1|NA
CASSQDPGFTDTQYF
TGCGCCAGCAGCCAAGATCCCGGGTTCACAGATACGCAGTATTTT
>few|17|TRBJ2-3|TRBV5-6|NA
CASSLPRPRPSTDTQYF
TGTGCCAGCAGCTTGCCTCGCCCCCGGCCTAGCACAGATACGCAGTATTTT
>many|13|TRBJ1-4|TRBV7-2|NA
CASSLGVREKLFF
TGTGCCAGCAGCTTAGGGGTTAGAGAAAAACTGTTTTTT
>NA|15|TRBJ1-1|TRBV5-1|NA
CASTSGSTTNTEAFF
TGCGCCAGCACAAGCGGGTCGACCACCAACACTGAAGCTTTCTTT
>NA|12|TRBJ1-2|TRBV29-1|NA
CSVEGTSVFYTF
TGCAGCGTTGAAGGGACATCGGTATTCTACACCTTC
>NA|16|TRBJ2-1|TRBV15|NA
CATSREGGRSKDEQFF
TGTGCCACCAGCAGAGAGGGGGGCAGGAGTAAGGATGAGCAGTTCTTC
>NA|17|TRBJ2-2|TRBV12-3/TRBV12-4|TRBD2
CASSLLGTSGRPGELFF
TGTGCCAGCAGTTTATTGGGGACTAGCGGTAGACCCGGGGAGCTGTTTTTT
>NA|13|TRBJ2-1|TRBV4-3|NA
CASSQDRTFEQFF
TGCGCCAGCAGCCAAGACCGCACCTTTGAGCAGTTCTTC
>few|13|TRBJ1-2|TRBV4-1|NA
CASSQDLSGGYTF
TGCGCCAGCAGCCAAGATCTATCAGGAGGCTACACCTTC
>NA|15|TRBJ2-7|TRBV4-1|NA
CASSHVTGPVYEQYF
TGCGCCAGCAGCCATGTAACAGGGCCCGTCTACGAGCAGTACTTC
>NA|14|TRBJ2-1|TRBV12-3/TRBV12-4|TRBD2
CASSFGTSNSEQFF
TGTGCCAGCAGTTTTGGGACTAGCAACAGTGAGCAGTTCTTC
>NA|14|TRBJ1-5|TRBV20-1|NA
CSAQRGNSNQPQHF
TGCAGTGCCCAACGGGGTAATAGCAATCAGCCCCAGCATTTT
>NA|14|TRBJ2-2|TRBV28|NA
CASSFRERPGELFF
TGTGCCAGCAGTTTCCGAGAGCGCCCCGGGGAGCTGTTTTTT
>few|15|TRBJ1-1|TRBV6-5|TRBD1
CASRPNRGWNTEAFF
TGTGCCAGCAGGCCGAACAGGGGTTGGAACACTGAAGCTTTCTTT
>NA|11|TRBJ2-5|TRBV29-1|NA
CSVERVETQYF
TGCAGCGTCGAGCGAGTGGAGACCCAGTACTTC
>few|14|TRBJ1-6|TRBV20-1|NA
CSALVSSYNSPLHF
TGCAGTGCTCTCGTTAGCTCCTATAATTCACCCCTCCACTTT
>few|17|TRBJ2-7|TRBV7-6|NA
CASSFLMERASSYEQYF
TGTGCCAGCAGCTTTTTAATGGAGCGGGCGAGCTCCTACGAGCAGTACTTC
>NA|20|TRBJ2-3|TRBV3-1|NA
CASSQVRGPAEGTKTDTQYF
TGTGCCAGCAGCCAAGTCAGGGGCCCAGCCGAGGGGACCAAAACAGATACGCAGTATTTT
>NA|13|TRBJ2-1|TRBV4-1|NA
CASSRAVGETQFF
TGCGCCAGCAGCCGGGCGGTAGGGGAGACCCAGTTCTTC
>NA|17|TRBJ2-3|TRBV2|TRBD1
CASSAFQGQISTDTQYF
TGTGCCAGCAGTGCCTTCCAGGGACAGATTAGCACAGATACGCAGTATTTT
>NA|15|TRBJ2-1|TRBV10-3|TRBD2
CAIRRTSGDGTEQFF
TGTGCCATCAGGAGGACTAGCGGGGACGGAACTGAGCAGTTCTTC
>NA|12|TRBJ2-1|TRBV20-1|TRBD2
CSAAPGLADQFF
TGCAGTGCTGCACCGGGACTAGCTGACCAGTTCTTC
>NA|15|TRBJ1-2|TRBV25-1|NA
CASSQDRDVPYGYTF
TGTGCCAGCAGCCAAGATAGGGACGTCCCCTATGGCTACACCTTC
>NA|11|TRBJ1-1|TRBV6-6|TRBD1
CASSLGQESFF
TGTGCCAGCAGCCTGGGACAGGAATCTTTCTTT
>many|17|TRBJ2-3|TRBV6-4|NA
CASSDSSEGESTDTQYF
TGTGCCAGCAGTGACTCGAGCGAGGGAGAGAGCACAGATACGCAGTATTTT
>few|14|TRBJ2-5|TRBV29-1|NA
CSVHRLLTQETQYF
TGCAGCGTGCACAGATTACTAACTCAAGAGACCCAGTACTTC
>few|16|TRBJ2-7|TRBV28|TRBD2
CASSSPGAGVVHEQYF
TGTGCCAGCAGTTCACCTGGGGCGGGGGTAGTCCACGAGCAGTACTTC
>once|14|TRBJ1-2|TRBV27|TRBD1
CASSFGDRVNGYTF
TGTGCCAGCAGTTTTGGGGACAGGGTGAATGGCTACACCTTC
>NA|12|TRBJ1-2|TRBV5-6|NA
CASSFERTGYTF
TGTGCCAGCAGCTTCGAGCGTACGGGCTACACCTTC
>NA|13|TRBJ1-4|TRBV18|NA
CASSPAAHEKLFF
TGTGCCAGCTCACCAGCAGCCCATGAAAAACTGTTTTTT
>few|17|TRBJ2-1|TRBV20-1|TRBD2
CSAMGGRTSGPYNEQFF
TGCAGTGCTATGGGTGGCAGGACTAGCGGCCCATACAATGAGCAGTTCTTC